This T cell receptor (beta chain) was identified during a study of T-cell reconstitution after alpha-beta-depleted transplantation in children. The study's findings and limits: The origin of high day-60 TCRbeta diversity in some patients lay in surviving recipient T cells and thymic progenitors. At around two months after transplant, the alpha-beta T cells were reportedly derived from several hundred expanded clones that came from non-depleted graft cells. Most T-cell counts and diversity one year after the transplant came from T cells that were newly produced.

This clonotype was observed at least ten times. What it recognizes is unknown. As it was prepared, the TCRbeta library received unique molecular identifiers. TCRdb independently ran MiXCR on the PCR reads; one entry per CDR3 protein. The sample lists more than 300,000 distinct CDR3 sequences, 15% to 20% seen once, with roughly 40% in the top ten. V shed 7 bases and J 4 bases; nucleotides not matched to a gene: 13. The germline V gene has CDR1 MNHNS and CDR2 SASEGT. This CDR3 comprises 18 residues. This TCR was recovered from a male patient between 2 and 10 years old who had a stem cell transplant for acute lymphoblastic leukemia, so the T cells may come from the graft donor. The V gene is TRBV6-1, the J gene TRBJ2-1; 13 bases are shared with TRBD2. Sequenced material: PBMCs, mostly from graft donor cells, taken 360 days after TCRalphabeta/CD19-depleted stem cell transplant. As DNA, the CDR3 is TGTGCCAGCACTCGGACTAGCGGGAGAGCTAGACCTTACAATGAGCAGTTCTTC. This encodes CASTRTSGRARPYNEQFF.